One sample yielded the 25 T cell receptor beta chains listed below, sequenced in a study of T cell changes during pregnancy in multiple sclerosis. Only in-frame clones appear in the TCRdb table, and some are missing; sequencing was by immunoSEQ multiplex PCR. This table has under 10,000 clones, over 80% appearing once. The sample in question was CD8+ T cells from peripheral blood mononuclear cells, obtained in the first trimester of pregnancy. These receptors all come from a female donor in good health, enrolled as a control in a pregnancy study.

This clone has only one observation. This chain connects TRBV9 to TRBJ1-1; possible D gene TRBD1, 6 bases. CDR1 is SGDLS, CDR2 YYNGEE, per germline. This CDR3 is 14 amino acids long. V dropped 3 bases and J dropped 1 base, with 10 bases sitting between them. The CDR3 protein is CASSGTRGNTEAFF. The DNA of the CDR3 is TGTGCCAGCAGCGGAACCAGGGGGAACACTGAAGCTTTCTTT.

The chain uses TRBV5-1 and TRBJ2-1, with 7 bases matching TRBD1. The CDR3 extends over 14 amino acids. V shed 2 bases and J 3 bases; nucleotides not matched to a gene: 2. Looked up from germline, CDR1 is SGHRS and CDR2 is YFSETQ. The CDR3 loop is CASSLGDSYNEQFF. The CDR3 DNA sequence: TGCGCCAGCAGCTTAGGGGACAGCTACAATGAGCAGTTCTTC.

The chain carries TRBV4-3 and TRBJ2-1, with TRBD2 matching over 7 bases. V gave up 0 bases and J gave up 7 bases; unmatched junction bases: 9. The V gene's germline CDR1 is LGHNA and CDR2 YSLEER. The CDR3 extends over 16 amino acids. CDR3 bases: TGCGCCAGCAGCCAAGAATTGGGCGGGAGTTTGAATGAGCAGTTCTTC. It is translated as CASSQELGGSLNEQFF.

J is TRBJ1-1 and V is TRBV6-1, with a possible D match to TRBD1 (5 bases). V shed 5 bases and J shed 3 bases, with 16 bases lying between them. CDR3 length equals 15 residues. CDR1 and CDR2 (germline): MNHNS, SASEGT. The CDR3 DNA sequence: TGTGCCAGCAGTCCGAGTGGGGGGGATTACACTGAAGCTTTCTTT. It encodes CASSPSGGDYTEAFF.

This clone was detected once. For the CDR3, the DNA is TGTGCCAGCAGAGGAGGTGGGGGGGGAAACACCATATATTTT. It codes for CASRGGGGGNTIYF. This chain connects TRBV9 to TRBJ1-3; the D gene is possibly TRBD1 (5 bases). Germline V CDR1 and CDR2: SGDLS, YYNGEE. Deletions cut 5 bases from V and 4 bases from J, with 13 bases between. The CDR3 length is 14 residues.

The CDR3 reads CASSEMRTDTQYF. Here the CDR3 DNA reads TGTGCCAGCAGTGAAATGAGGACAGATACGCAGTATTTT. The chain combines TRBV2 with TRBJ2-3; the D is unclear. Per the germline V gene, CDR1 is SNHLY and CDR2 is FYNNEI. Trimming removed 2 bases from V and 3 bases from J, with 6 bases in between. The CDR3 length is 13 residues.

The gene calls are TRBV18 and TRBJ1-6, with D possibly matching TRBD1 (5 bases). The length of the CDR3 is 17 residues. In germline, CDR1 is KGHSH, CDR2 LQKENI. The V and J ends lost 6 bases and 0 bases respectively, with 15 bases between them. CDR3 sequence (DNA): TGTGCCAGCTCGTCACAGGCGGGGAGCTCCTATAATTCACCCCTCCACTTT. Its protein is CASSSQAGSSYNSPLHF. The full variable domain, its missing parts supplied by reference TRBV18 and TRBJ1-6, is NAGVMQNPRHLVRRRGQEARLRCSPMKGHSHVYWYRQLPEEGLKFMVYLQKENIIDESGMPKERFSAEFPKEGPSILRIQQVVRGDSAAYFCASSSQAGSSYNSPLHFGNGTRLTVT.

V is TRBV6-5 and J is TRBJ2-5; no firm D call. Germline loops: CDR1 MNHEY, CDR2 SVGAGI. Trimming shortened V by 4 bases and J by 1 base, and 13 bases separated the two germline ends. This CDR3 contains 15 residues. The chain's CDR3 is CASSSFPDTQETQYF. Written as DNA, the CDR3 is TGTGCCAGCAGTTCGTTCCCAGACACCCAAGAGACCCAGTACTTC.

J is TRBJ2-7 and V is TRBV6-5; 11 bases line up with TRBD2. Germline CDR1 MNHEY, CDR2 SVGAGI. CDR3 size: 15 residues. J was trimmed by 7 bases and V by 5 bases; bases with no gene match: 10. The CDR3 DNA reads TGTGCCAGCAGTCCCGATAGCGGGGGGGCCCGGGAGCAGTACTTC. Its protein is CASSPDSGGAREQYF.

In DNA, the CDR3 is TGTGCCAGCAGTGAATTGGCGGCGGGGGGTTCAGATACGCAGTATTTT. Translating gives CASSELAAGGSDTQYF. The gene calls are TRBV6-1 and TRBJ2-3; TRBD2 aligns across 8 bases. Germline V CDR1 and CDR2: MNHNS, SASEGT. J lost 4 bases, V lost 2 bases, and 8 bases had no gene match. The CDR3 runs to 16 residues.

In nucleotides, the CDR3 is TGCGCCAGCAGCCAAGAAAGTCTACCCCTACCTCGGGCCAACGTCCTGACTTTC. Its translation: CASSQESLPLPRANVLTF. This chain joins TRBV4-3 and TRBJ2-6, with D uncertain. Germline values: CDR1 LGHNA, CDR2 YSLEER. V gave up 0 bases and J gave up 5 bases, with 17 bases separating them. CDR3 length: 18 residues.

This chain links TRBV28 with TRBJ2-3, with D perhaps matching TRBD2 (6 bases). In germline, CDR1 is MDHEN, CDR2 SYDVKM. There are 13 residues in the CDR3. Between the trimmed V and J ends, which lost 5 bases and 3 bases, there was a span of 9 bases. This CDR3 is CASSPGGTDTQYF. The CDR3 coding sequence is TGTGCCAGCAGTCCTGGGGGGACAGATACGCAGTATTTT.

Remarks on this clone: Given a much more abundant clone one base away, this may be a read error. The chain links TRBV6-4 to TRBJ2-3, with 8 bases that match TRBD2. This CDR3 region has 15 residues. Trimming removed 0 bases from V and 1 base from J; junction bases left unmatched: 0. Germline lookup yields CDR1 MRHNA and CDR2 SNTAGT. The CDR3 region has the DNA TGTGCCAGCAGTGACTCTAGCGGGGGCACAGATACGCAGTATTTT. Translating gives CASSDSSGGTDTQYF.

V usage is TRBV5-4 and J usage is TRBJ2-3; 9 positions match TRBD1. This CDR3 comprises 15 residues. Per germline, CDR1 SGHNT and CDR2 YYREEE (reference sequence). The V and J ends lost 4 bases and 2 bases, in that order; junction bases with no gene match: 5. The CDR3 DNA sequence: TGTGCCAGCAGCGCCGGGACAGGGTACACAGATACGCAGTATTTT. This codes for CASSAGTGYTDTQYF.

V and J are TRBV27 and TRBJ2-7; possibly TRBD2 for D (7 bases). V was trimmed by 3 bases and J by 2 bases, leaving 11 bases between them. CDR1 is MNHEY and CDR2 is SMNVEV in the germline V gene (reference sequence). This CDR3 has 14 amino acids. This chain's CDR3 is CASSLGRGTYEQYF. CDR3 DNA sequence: TGTGCCAGCAGTTTGGGGAGGGGGACCTACGAGCAGTACTTC.

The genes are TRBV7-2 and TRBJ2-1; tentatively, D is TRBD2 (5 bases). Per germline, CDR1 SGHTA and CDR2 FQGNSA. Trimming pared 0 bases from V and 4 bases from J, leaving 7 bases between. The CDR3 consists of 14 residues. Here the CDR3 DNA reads TGTGCCAGCAGCTTAGCGGAGGTATACAATGAGCAGTTCTTC. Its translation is CASSLAEVYNEQFF.

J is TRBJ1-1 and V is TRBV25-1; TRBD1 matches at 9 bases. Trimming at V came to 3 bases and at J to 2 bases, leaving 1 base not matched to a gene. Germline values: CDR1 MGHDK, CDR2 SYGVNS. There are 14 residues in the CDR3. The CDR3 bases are TGTGCCAGCAGTGAGACAGGGGGAAACACTGAAGCTTTCTTT. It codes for CASSETGGNTEAFF.

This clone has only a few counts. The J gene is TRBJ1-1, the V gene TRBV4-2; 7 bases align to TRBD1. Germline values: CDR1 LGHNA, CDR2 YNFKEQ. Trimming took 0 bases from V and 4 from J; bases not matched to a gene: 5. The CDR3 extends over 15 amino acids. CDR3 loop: CASSQDEGAATEAFF. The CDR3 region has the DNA TGTGCCAGCAGCCAAGACGAGGGGGCGGCCACTGAAGCTTTCTTT.

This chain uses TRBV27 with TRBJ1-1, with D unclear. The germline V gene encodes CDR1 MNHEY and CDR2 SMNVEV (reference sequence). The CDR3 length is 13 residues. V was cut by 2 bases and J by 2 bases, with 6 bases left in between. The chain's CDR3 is CASSLAYNTEAFF. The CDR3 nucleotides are TGTGCCAGCAGTTTAGCGTATAACACTGAAGCTTTCTTT.

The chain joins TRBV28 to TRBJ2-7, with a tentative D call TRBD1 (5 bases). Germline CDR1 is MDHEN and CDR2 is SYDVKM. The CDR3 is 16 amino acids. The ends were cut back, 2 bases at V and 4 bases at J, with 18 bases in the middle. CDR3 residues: CASSLVASRGGYEQYF. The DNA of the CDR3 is TGTGCCAGCAGTTTAGTCGCCTCTAGGGGCGGATACGAGCAGTACTTC.

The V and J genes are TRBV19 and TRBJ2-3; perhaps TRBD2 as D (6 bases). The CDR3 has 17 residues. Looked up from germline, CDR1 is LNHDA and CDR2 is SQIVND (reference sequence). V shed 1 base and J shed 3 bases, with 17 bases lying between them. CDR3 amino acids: CASSIGGGVRQTDTQYF. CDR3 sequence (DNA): TGTGCCAGTAGTATAGGGGGAGGTGTGAGGCAGACAGATACGCAGTATTTT.

This CDR3 is CATSRTSSDTEAFF. As DNA, the CDR3 is TGTGCCACCAGCAGAACATCCAGCGACACTGAAGCTTTCTTT. The chain links TRBV15 to TRBJ1-1, with D unclear. The CDR3 runs 14 residues. Germline CDR1 and CDR2: LNHNV and YYDKDF (reference sequence). V was pared by 2 bases and J by 3 bases, with 10 bases between.

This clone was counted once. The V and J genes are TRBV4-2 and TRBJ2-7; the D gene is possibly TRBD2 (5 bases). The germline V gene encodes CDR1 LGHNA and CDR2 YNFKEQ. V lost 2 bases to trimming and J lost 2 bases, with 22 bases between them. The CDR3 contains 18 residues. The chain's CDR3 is CASSQLIMVSENPYEQYF. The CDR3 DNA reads TGTGCCAGCAGCCAACTGATTATGGTTAGCGAAAATCCCTACGAGCAGTACTTC.

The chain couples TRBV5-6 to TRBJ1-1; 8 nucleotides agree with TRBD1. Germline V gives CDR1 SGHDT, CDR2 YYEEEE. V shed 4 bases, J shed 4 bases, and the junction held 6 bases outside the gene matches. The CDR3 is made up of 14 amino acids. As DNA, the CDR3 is TGTGCCAGCAGCGCCAGGGGGCGAGGCACTGAAGCTTTCTTT. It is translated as CASSARGRGTEAFF.

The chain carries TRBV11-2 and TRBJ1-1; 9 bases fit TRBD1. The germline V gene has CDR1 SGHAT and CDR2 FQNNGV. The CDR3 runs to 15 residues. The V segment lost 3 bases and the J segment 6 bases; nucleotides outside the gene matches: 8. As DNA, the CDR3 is TGTGCCAGCAGCTTCTTGGGACAGGGTATTTCTGAAGCTTTCTTT. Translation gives CASSFLGQGISEAFF.